Each of the 25 T cell receptor beta chains below was sequenced from the same sample in a study of blood T cell repertoires in COVID-19 (TCRdb year 2020). Libraries were prepared through the immunoSEQ multiplex PCR assay. What TCRdb holds here is the immuneACCESS table cut down to in-frame rearrangements. Part of the clones is not present; checked against another copy, under half of the missing clones reflect an unresolved V gene, and the others are unexplained. For this sample the table gives 35,000 or so clones, of which around 86% were detected only once. 60% to 80% of the sample is in the top ten clones. Sequences were obtained from peripheral blood. Receptors originate from a man in his 70s with acute or convalescent COVID-19.

The chain employs TRBV5-5 and TRBJ1-1, with D perhaps matching TRBD1 (6 bases). Trimming took 1 base from V and 6 from J, leaving 10 bases between them. From germline, CDR1 is SGHKS and CDR2 YYEKEE (reference sequence). The CDR3 runs 13 residues. The CDR3 sequence: CASSLRGGSEAFF. In DNA, the CDR3 is TGTGCCAGCAGCTTGCGGGGGGGCTCTGAAGCTTTCTTT.

The V gene is TRBV18, the J gene TRBJ2-6, with D perhaps TRBD1 (5 bases). V was shortened by 3 bases and J by 2 bases, with 8 bases between the two germline ends. Germline V CDR1 and CDR2: KGHSH, LQKENI. CDR3 length: 15 residues. CDR3 nucleotides: TGTGCCAGCTCACCGGACAACGCTGGGGCCAACGTCCTGACTTTC. It translates to CASSPDNAGANVLTF.

The chain links TRBV20-1 to TRBJ2-1; D is uncertain. Trimming shortened V by 5 bases and J by 7 bases, and 9 bases separated the two germline ends. In germline, CDR1 is DFQATT, CDR2 SNEGSKA (reference sequence). CDR3 length: 11 amino acids. The CDR3 nucleotides are TGCAGTGCTCTGCTAGGTAATGAGCAGTTCTTC. Its protein is CSALLGNEQFF.

The chain uses TRBV19 and TRBJ1-5; 7 bases map to TRBD1. This CDR3 has 16 residues. Germline CDR1 and CDR2: LNHDA and SQIVND (reference sequence). The J segment lost 2 bases and the V segment lost 1 base, leaving 5 bases of the junction unmatched. CDR3 sequence (DNA): TGTGCCAGTAGTATAGCGACCGGGACAGGCAATCAGCCCCAGCATTTT. Amino acid sequence: CASSIATGTGNQPQHF.

This sequence joins TRBV9 and TRBJ1-6, with D tentatively TRBD1 (6 bases). Germline values: CDR1 SGDLS, CDR2 YYNGEE. The CDR3 is 15 amino acids. Trimming left V 4 bases short and J 7 bases short, with 15 bases between. The CDR3 loop reads CASSSTRQANSPLHF. The CDR3 DNA sequence: TGTGCCAGCAGCTCCACTAGACAGGCCAATTCACCCCTCCACTTT.

The chain couples TRBV4-3 to TRBJ2-7, with TRBD2 matching over 8 bases. The CDR3 consists of 16 residues. The trim removed 0 bases at V and 4 bases at J, leaving 8 bases unmatched. Per the germline V gene, CDR1 is LGHNA and CDR2 is YSLEER. The CDR3 region is CASSQDGTGGGYEQYF. The DNA of the CDR3 is TGCGCCAGCAGCCAAGACGGGACCGGGGGGGGTTACGAGCAGTACTTC.

V and J are TRBV19 and TRBJ1-2; TRBD1 is a possible D gene (5 bases). The germline CDR1 and CDR2 sequences are LNHDA and SQIVND (reference sequence). V shed 11 bases and J shed 0 bases, with 16 bases lying between them. The CDR3 covers 14 residues. The CDR3 loop is CAAAGGIANYGYTF. The CDR3 region has the DNA TGTGCCGCTGCGGGGGGGATAGCTAACTATGGCTACACCTTC. Variable domain in full (rest from reference TRBV19 and TRBJ1-2): DGGITQSPKYLFRKEGQNVTLSCEQNLNHDAMYWYRQDPGQGLRLIYYSQIVNDFQKGDIAEGYSVSREKKESFPLTVTSAQKNPTAFYLCAAAGGIANYGYTFGSGTRLTVV.

This CDR3 is CASSVSGGRVTDTQYF. CDR3 nucleotides: TGTGCCAGCAGCGTTAGCGGGGGGCGAGTCACAGATACGCAGTATTTT. V usage is TRBV11-2 and J usage is TRBJ2-3; 10 bases match TRBD2. The CDR3 contains 16 residues. The V gene end was trimmed by 5 bases and the J gene end by 2 bases; junction bases not matched to a gene: 7. From germline, CDR1 is SGHAT and CDR2 FQNNGV. The whole variable domain, remainder taken from reference TRBV11-2 and TRBJ2-3, is EAGVAQSPRYKIIEKRQSVAFWCNPISGHATLYWYQQILGQGPKLLIQFQNNGVVDDSQLPKDRFSAERLKGVDSTLKIQPAKLEDSAVYLCASSVSGGRVTDTQYFGPGTRLTVL.

The table lists this clone with a count of one. This chain links TRBV27 with TRBJ1-2; unclear D gene. This CDR3 contains 17 residues. Germline V gene lookup returns CDR1 MNHEY and CDR2 SMNVEV (reference sequence). Trimming stripped 5 bases from V and 4 bases from J, with 23 bases between. In DNA form, the CDR3 reads TGTGCCAGCAGTCGATCCCAGCCAACGGGGAACGCCTATGGCTACACCTTC. Translated, it gives CASSRSQPTGNAYGYTF.

The chain uses TRBV9 and TRBJ2-2; TRBD1 matches at 7 bases. The CDR3 extends over 17 amino acids. Germline-derived CDR1 and CDR2 are SGDLS and YYNGEE. Losses at the gene ends were 0 bases for V and 1 base for J; bases not matched to a gene: 6. CDR3: CASSVEGTARNTGELFF. CDR3 sequence (DNA): TGTGCCAGCAGCGTAGAGGGGACAGCACGGAACACCGGGGAGCTGTTTTTT.

The chain has TRBV30 and TRBJ1-4, with D uncertain. In germline, CDR1 is GTSNPN, CDR2 SVGIG (reference sequence). V gave up 1 base and J gave up 8 bases, with 11 bases separating them. The CDR3 is made up of 13 amino acids. The CDR3 region has the DNA TGTGCCTGGAGTGGGGTGGAGGAGGAAAAACTGTTTTTT. Protein: CAWSGVEEEKLFF.

The chain uses TRBV18 and TRBJ1-6; D not resolved. From germline, CDR1 is KGHSH and CDR2 LQKENI. Trimming took 2 bases from V and 6 from J, leaving 11 bases between them. The CDR3 runs 15 residues. CDR3 DNA sequence: TGTGCCAGCTCACCAGGCAGGCCCCCTAATTCACCCCTCCACTTT. Translating gives CASSPGRPPNSPLHF.

The chain combines TRBV6-6 with TRBJ2-3; 12 nucleotides match TRBD1. Germline V CDR1 and CDR2: MNHNY, SVGAGI (reference sequence). The CDR3 has 17 amino acids. V trimming: 6 bases; J trimming: 7 bases; junction bases outside the gene matches: 14. In DNA form, the CDR3 reads TGTGCCAGCAGCCGAGGGGGACAGGGGGCGACTCCGAATACGCAGTATTTT. Its protein product is CASSRGGQGATPNTQYF.

The chain is built from TRBV6-2 or TRBV6-3 and TRBJ2-1; 12 nucleotides agree with TRBD2. V dropped 6 bases and J dropped 3; count of bases not matched to a gene: 9. Germline V gene sequence: CDR1 MNHEY, CDR2 SVGEGT. This CDR3 contains 17 residues. The CDR3 sequence: CASSHSGLAGIYNEQFF. CDR3 nucleotide sequence: TGTGCCAGCAGCCACAGTGGACTAGCGGGAATCTACAATGAGCAGTTCTTC.

This chain uses TRBV4-3 with TRBJ2-7; no reliable D call. V shed 1 base and J shed 3 bases, with 7 bases lying between them. The CDR3 has 13 residues. The germline gives CDR1 LGHNA, CDR2 YSLEER. As DNA, the CDR3 is TGCGCCAGCAGCCAAGGGTCCGGCTACGAGCAGTACTTC. This encodes CASSQGSGYEQYF.

This rearrangement joins TRBV12-3 or TRBV12-4 to TRBJ1-2; a possible D gene is TRBD1 (5 bases). Trimming stripped 7 bases from V and 5 bases from J, with 11 bases between. There are 12 residues in the CDR3. CDR3 sequence reads: CASTGTAYGYTF. CDR3 nucleotides: TGTGCCAGCACCGGGACTGCTTATGGCTACACCTTC.

The chain couples TRBV18 to TRBJ2-6, with a possible D match to TRBD1 (5 bases). This CDR3 is 17 amino acids long. Trimming pared 2 bases from V and 0 bases from J, leaving 11 bases between. CDR1 and CDR2 (germline): KGHSH, LQKENI. CDR3 bases: TGTGCCAGCTCACCAGCAGGGTATATCTCTGGGGCCAACGTCCTGACTTTC. Translating gives CASSPAGYISGANVLTF. Full variable domain (missing parts from reference TRBV18 and TRBJ2-6): NAGVMQNPRHLVRRRGQEARLRCSPMKGHSHVYWYRQLPEEGLKFMVYLQKENIIDESGMPKERFSAEFPKEGPSILRIQQVVRGDSAAYFCASSPAGYISGANVLTFGAGSRLTVL.

The chain uses TRBV6-2 or TRBV6-3 and TRBJ1-2, with D perhaps TRBD1 (5 bases). Germline assignment: CDR1 MNHEY and CDR2 SVGEGT. V lost 2 bases and J 2 bases, leaving 15 bases between the germline ends. The CDR3 spans 16 residues. CDR3 DNA sequence: TGTGCCAGCAGTTACGCTGAGGACAACATAAACTATGGCTACACCTTC. It translates to CASSYAEDNINYGYTF.

The V gene is TRBV7-2, the J gene TRBJ2-5, with 8 bases lining up with TRBD2. This CDR3 comprises 15 residues. Germline V gene data show CDR1 as SGHTA and CDR2 as FQGNSA. The V segment lost 5 bases and the J segment 4 bases; nucleotides outside the gene matches: 9. The CDR3 DNA reads TGTGCCAGCAGCCCCTTCGGGACTAGTGGAGAGACCCAGTACTTC. This encodes CASSPFGTSGETQYF.

In DNA form, the CDR3 reads TGTGCCAGCAGCGGAAGACAGAGTGACACTGAAGCTTTCTTT. This codes for CASSGRQSDTEAFF. The gene calls are TRBV9 and TRBJ1-1, with D possibly TRBD1 on 5 matching bases. Trimming removed 3 bases from V and 3 bases from J, with 12 bases in between. Germline loops: CDR1 SGDLS, CDR2 YYNGEE. The CDR3 loop spans 14 amino acids.

The rearrangement links TRBV27 to TRBJ2-7; 12 nucleotides line up with TRBD2. The germline V gene has CDR1 MNHEY and CDR2 SMNVEV (reference sequence). The CDR3 sequence is 17 residues long. The V gene end was trimmed by 6 bases and the J gene end by 11 bases; junction bases not matched to a gene: 20. The CDR3 spells CASRLWAEILAGGVEYF. The CDR3 DNA reads TGTGCCAGCAGGTTGTGGGCCGAAATACTAGCGGGAGGCGTGGAGTACTTC.

V gene TRBV5-1 combines with J gene TRBJ1-3; 7 bases are a match to TRBD1. Unmatched junction bases numbered 6, after V lost 4 bases and J lost 2 bases. The CDR3 sequence is 15 residues long. Germline V gives CDR1 SGHRS, CDR2 YFSETQ. The CDR3 DNA follows: TGCGCCAGCAGCCCTGAGACAGGGCCTGGAAACACCATATATTTT. It is translated as CASSPETGPGNTIYF.

The chain combines TRBV10-3 with TRBJ2-2, with TRBD2 matching 8 bases. V lost 10 bases and J lost 2; bases outside the gene matches: 9. The germline V gene has CDR1 ENHRY and CDR2 SYGVKD. This CDR3 region has 15 residues. The chain's CDR3 is CATTSVRANTGELFF. The DNA of the CDR3 is TGTGCCACGACTAGCGTCAGAGCCAACACCGGGGAGCTGTTTTTT.

V usage is TRBV6-5 and J usage is TRBJ2-7, with D perhaps matching TRBD1 (5 bases). The CDR3 has 13 amino acids. Deletions cut 11 bases from V and 0 bases from J, with 14 bases between. The germline CDR1 and CDR2 sequences are MNHEY and SVGAGI. CDR3 amino acids: CAAAGQDSYEQYF. For the CDR3, the DNA is TGTGCCGCGGCCGGACAAGACTCCTACGAGCAGTACTTC.

The V and J genes are TRBV6-5 and TRBJ1-1, with D possibly being TRBD1 (6 bases). There are 14 residues in the CDR3. The V gene's germline CDR1 is MNHEY and CDR2 SVGAGI. V was trimmed by 4 bases and J by 2 bases, leaving 11 bases between them. In DNA form, the CDR3 reads TGTGCCAGCAGTTGGGGGCTACTTAACACTGAAGCTTTCTTT. Its translation: CASSWGLLNTEAFF.